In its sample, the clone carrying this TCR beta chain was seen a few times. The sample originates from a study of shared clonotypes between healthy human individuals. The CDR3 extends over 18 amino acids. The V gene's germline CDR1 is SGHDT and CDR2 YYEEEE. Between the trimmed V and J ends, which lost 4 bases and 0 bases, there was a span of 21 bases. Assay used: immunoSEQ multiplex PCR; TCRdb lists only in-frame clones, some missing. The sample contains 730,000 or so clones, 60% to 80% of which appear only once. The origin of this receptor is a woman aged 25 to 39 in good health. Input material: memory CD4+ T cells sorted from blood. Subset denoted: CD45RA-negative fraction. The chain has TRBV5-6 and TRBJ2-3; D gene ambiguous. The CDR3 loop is CASSRDRAGRLSTDTQYF. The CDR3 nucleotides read TGTGCCAGCAGCCGTGATCGGGCTGGCCGTCTAAGCACAGATACGCAGTATTTT.